The 21 T cell receptor beta chains below were found in one sample sequenced in a study of blood T cell repertoires in COVID-19. Sequenced by immunoSEQ multiplex PCR; TCRdb stores in-frame clones only, minus some. The data contain approximately 300,000 clones, roughly 90% of them singletons. Sequencing was carried out using peripheral blood. The receptor set was obtained from a man between 18 and 29 years old who had recovered from COVID-19.

This clone has just a few counts. V gene TRBV28 combines with J gene TRBJ1-2, with 9 bases fitting TRBD1. Germline V gene lookup returns CDR1 MDHEN and CDR2 SYDVKM. The CDR3 is 15 amino acids. Trimming took 6 bases from V and 3 from J; bases not matched to a gene: 8. CDR3 sequence (DNA): TGTGCCAGCAGCCCCAGGGACAGGGCGGACTATGGCTACACCTTC. Protein sequence: CASSPRDRADYGYTF.

The chain has TRBV6-5 and TRBJ1-1; no definite D call. V lost 2 bases and J 3 bases, leaving 10 bases between the germline ends. Germline V gene sequence: CDR1 MNHEY, CDR2 SVGAGI. The CDR3 length is 14 residues. CDR3 coding DNA: TGTGCCAGCAGTTACGCGGGGAGGGACACTGAAGCTTTCTTT. This encodes CASSYAGRDTEAFF.

The V and J genes are TRBV10-3 and TRBJ2-1, with D possibly matching TRBD2 (5 bases). The CDR3 totals 14 residues. Trimming removed 2 bases from V and 6 bases from J, with 11 bases in between. The germline V gene has CDR1 ENHRY and CDR2 SYGVKD. DNA for the CDR3: TGTGCCATCAGTGAGAATAGTGAGGGCAATGAGCAGTTCTTC. It specifies CAISENSEGNEQFF.

The chain recombines TRBV19 with TRBJ2-7; 9 nucleotides line up with TRBD1. Germline V CDR1 and CDR2: LNHDA, SQIVND (reference sequence). The CDR3 extends over 12 amino acids. CDR3 in DNA: TGTGCAGCGGGACAGGGTCCCTACGAGCAGTACTTC. Translation: CAAGQGPYEQYF.

The chain couples TRBV18 to TRBJ2-3; D is ambiguous. The CDR3 runs 12 residues. Germline V CDR1 and CDR2: KGHSH, LQKENI. The V gene lost 11 bases and the J gene lost 0 bases, with 9 bases spanning the gap. The CDR3 sequence: CASSTSTDTQYF. The DNA of the CDR3 is TGTGCCTCCTCCACTAGCACAGATACGCAGTATTTT.

The chain has TRBV19 and TRBJ1-2; TRBD1 matches 7 bases. CDR3 length: 13 residues. Germline V CDR1 and CDR2: LNHDA, SQIVND (reference sequence). J lost 0 bases, V lost 9 bases, and 4 bases had no gene match. CDR3 residues: CASRDSTNYGYTF. CDR3 sequence (DNA): TGTGCCAGCCGGGACAGTACTAACTATGGCTACACCTTC.

The V and J genes are TRBV7-9 and TRBJ1-2; D is uncertain. Trimming cost V 1 base and J 0 bases, with 9 bases left between them. This CDR3 region has 15 residues. CDR1 and CDR2 (germline): SEHNR, FQNEAQ (reference sequence). CDR3 protein: CASSLVPQTNYGYTF. As DNA, the CDR3 is TGTGCCAGCAGCTTAGTGCCACAGACTAACTATGGCTACACCTTC.

The chain links TRBV7-9 to TRBJ1-4, with D possibly TRBD1 on 6 matching bases. CDR1 and CDR2 from the germline V gene are SEHNR and FQNEAQ (reference sequence). The V and J ends lost 5 bases and 3 bases respectively, with 13 bases between them. The CDR3 has 15 residues. CDR3 region: CASSQGTVPNEKLFF. The CDR3 DNA reads as TGTGCCAGCAGCCAGGGGACGGTGCCTAATGAAAAACTGTTTTTT.

J is TRBJ2-2 and V is TRBV6-1; tentative D call: TRBD2 (6 bases). The CDR3 is 15 residues long. V lost 3 bases, J lost 3 bases, and 11 bases lay in between. The germline CDR1 and CDR2 sequences are MNHNS and SASEGT. CDR3 coding DNA: TGTGCCAGCAGTGAGGTCCGGGAGTACACCGGGGAGCTGTTTTTT. It specifies CASSEVREYTGELFF.

This rearrangement joins TRBV2 to TRBJ2-1; no clear D gene. Per germline, CDR1 SNHLY and CDR2 FYNNEI. Deletions cut 0 bases from V and 6 bases from J, with 6 bases between. The CDR3 contains 13 residues. CDR3 nucleotide sequence: TGTGCCAGCAGTGAAGCAAGAGGCAATGAGCAGTTCTTC. This translates into CASSEARGNEQFF.

In this sample, this clone turned up many times. CDR3 sequence reads: CASSLQGSGNTIYF. The CDR3 nucleotides are TGTGCCAGCTCACTACAGGGATCTGGAAACACCATATATTTT. The chain carries TRBV18 and TRBJ1-3; a possible D gene is TRBD1 (6 bases). Germline CDR1 KGHSH, CDR2 LQKENI. The V and J ends lost 4 bases and 1 base respectively, with 8 bases between them. The CDR3 runs to 14 residues.

The chain is built from TRBV5-1 and TRBJ2-2; 13 nucleotides line up with TRBD2. V lost 4 bases to trimming and J lost 4 bases; unmatched junction nucleotides: 10. CDR3 length: 18 amino acids. Looked up from germline, CDR1 is SGHRS and CDR2 is YFSETQ. The DNA for the CDR3 is TGCGCCAGCAGCCCCCGGACTAGCGGGAGTGTGGGCACCGGGGAGCTGTTTTTT. This codes for CASSPRTSGSVGTGELFF.

As DNA, the CDR3 is TGTGCCAGCAGTGACCGAGGGTCGGCTAATGAAAAACTGTTTTTT. As protein: CASSDRGSANEKLFF. The chain recombines TRBV6-1 with TRBJ1-4; no clear D gene. Germline V gene data show CDR1 as MNHNS and CDR2 as SASEGT. The CDR3 runs to 15 residues. The ends were cut back, 3 bases at V and 3 bases at J, with 11 bases in the middle.

The V gene is TRBV5-1, the J gene TRBJ2-1; 7 bases align to TRBD1. Germline trimming cut 4 bases from V and 4 bases from J; bases unmatched to any gene: 8. This CDR3 has 15 amino acids. Germline V gene sequence: CDR1 SGHRS, CDR2 YFSETQ. The CDR3 DNA is TGCGCCAGCAGCGAGGGGACAGATAATTACAATGAGCAGTTCTTC. It codes for CASSEGTDNYNEQFF.

This clone was picked up one time. The chain is built from TRBV4-2 and TRBJ2-1; tentative D call: TRBD2 (5 bases). The germline V and J ends were trimmed by 8 bases and 2 bases, with 19 bases remaining between them. This CDR3 spans 16 amino acids. The germline CDR1 and CDR2 sequences are LGHNA and YNFKEQ. CDR3 protein: CASSSSGGSPYNEQFF. The DNA for the CDR3 is TGTGCCAGCTCCTCGAGCGGAGGTTCGCCCTACAATGAGCAGTTCTTC.

The chain is built from TRBV4-2 and TRBJ1-1, with 7 bases lining up with TRBD1. CDR3 length equals 15 residues. Per germline, CDR1 LGHNA and CDR2 YNFKEQ. V was clipped by 3 bases and J by 1 base; unmatched bases: 5. CDR3 sequence reads: CASSQDRPPNTEAFF. In DNA form, the CDR3 reads TGTGCCAGCAGCCAGGACAGGCCGCCGAACACTGAAGCTTTCTTT.

V usage is TRBV4-1 and J usage is TRBJ2-1; 12 bases map to TRBD2. Germline CDR1 is MGHRA and CDR2 is YSYEKL. CDR3 length: 17 residues. V lost 2 bases and J lost 8; bases outside the gene matches: 10. CDR3 nucleotides: TGCGCCAGCAGCCAATCACCTAGCGGGAGGGCCTGGGATGAGCAGTTCTTC. Residues: CASSQSPSGRAWDEQFF.

The rearrangement joins TRBV11-2 to TRBJ1-2; maybe TRBD1 (5 bases). The ends were cut back, 0 bases at V and 2 bases at J, with 7 bases in the middle. Per the germline V gene, CDR1 is SGHAT and CDR2 is FQNNGV. The CDR3 totals 14 residues. As DNA, the CDR3 is TGTGCCAGCAGCTTAGAGGCAGGGAACTATGGCTACACCTTC. The encoded protein is CASSLEAGNYGYTF.

The V call is TRBV6-5, the J call TRBJ2-3; D not certain. The CDR3 contains 14 residues. The V gene's germline CDR1 is MNHEY and CDR2 SVGAGI. Trimming shortened V by 6 bases and J by 0 bases, and 10 bases separated the two germline ends. The CDR3 loop is CASRPGQSTDTQYF. The DNA for the CDR3 is TGTGCCAGCAGGCCGGGTCAAAGCACAGATACGCAGTATTTT.

This clone was seen a few times. The chain is built from TRBV6-1 and TRBJ2-7; TRBD2 aligns across 9 bases. The V gene's germline CDR1 is MNHNS and CDR2 SASEGT. Trimming at V came to 4 bases and at J to 4 bases, leaving 11 bases not matched to a gene. The CDR3 runs to 16 residues. Here the CDR3 DNA reads TGTGCCAGCAGTGTAACGGTAGCGGGAGAGGTGTACGAGCAGTACTTC. This sequence encodes CASSVTVAGEVYEQYF.

The V call is TRBV6-1, the J call TRBJ2-7; the match to TRBD1 covers 8 bases. V lost 3 bases, J lost 5 bases, and 6 bases stayed unmatched. The germline V gene has CDR1 MNHNS and CDR2 SASEGT. CDR3 length: 14 residues. CDR3 coding DNA: TGTGCCAGCAGTGACCCGGACAGGGCCCACGAGCAGTACTTC. This sequence encodes CASSDPDRAHEQYF.